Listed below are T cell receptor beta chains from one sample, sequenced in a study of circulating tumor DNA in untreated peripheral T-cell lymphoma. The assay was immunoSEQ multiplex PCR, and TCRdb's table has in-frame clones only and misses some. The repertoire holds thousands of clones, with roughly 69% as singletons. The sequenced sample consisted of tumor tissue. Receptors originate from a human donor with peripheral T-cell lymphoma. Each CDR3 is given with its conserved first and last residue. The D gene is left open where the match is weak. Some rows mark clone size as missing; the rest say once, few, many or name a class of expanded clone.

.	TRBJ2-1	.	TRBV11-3	TGTGCCAGCAGCTTCGTCGGGAACGCCTACAATGAGCAGTTCTTC	CASSFVGNAYNEQFF
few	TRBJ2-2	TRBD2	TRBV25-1	TGTGCCAGCAGCTTAGCGGGCGGGGAGCTGTTTTTT	CASSLAGGELFF
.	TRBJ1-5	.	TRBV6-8	TGTGCCAGCAGTTACGGGGGGGCAGGCAATCAGCCCCAGCATTTT	CASSYGGAGNQPQHF
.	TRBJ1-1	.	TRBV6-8	TGTGCCAACCTGAGTATAATGAACACTGAAGCTTTCTTT	CANLSIMNTEAFF
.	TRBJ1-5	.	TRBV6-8	TGTGCCAGCAGTTACTACAGGAGCAATCAGCCCCAGCATTTT	CASSYYRSNQPQHF
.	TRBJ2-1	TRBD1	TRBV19	TGTGCCAGTAAGAGAGGACAGGGGGCTTCGAATGAGCAGTTCTTC	CASKRGQGASNEQFF
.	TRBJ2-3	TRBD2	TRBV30	TGTGCCTGGAACCGACTAGCGGGAGGCACAGATACGCAGTATTTT	CAWNRLAGGTDTQYF
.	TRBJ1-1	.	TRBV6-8	TGTGCCATCAGGCCCGAGGGGGTGAGGACTGAAGCTTTCTTT	CAIRPEGVRTEAFF
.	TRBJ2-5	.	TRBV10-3	TGTGCCATCAGTGAGTCGAAAGGGTTGGAGACCCAGTACTTC	CAISESKGLETQYF
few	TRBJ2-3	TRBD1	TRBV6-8	TGTGCCAGCAGTGCGGGACAGGTTAACACAGATACGCAGTATTTT	CASSAGQVNTDTQYF
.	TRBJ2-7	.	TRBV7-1	TGTGCCAGCAGCTTTACGAGCGGGTACGAGCAGTACTTC	CASSFTSGYEQYF
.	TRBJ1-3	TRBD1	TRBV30	TGTGCCTCCGGGACAGGGAGCGGAAACACCATATATTTT	CASGTGSGNTIYF
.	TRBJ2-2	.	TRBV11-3	TGTGCCAGCAGCCAAGCGAGTACCAACACCGGAGAGCTGTTTTTT	CASSQASTNTGELFF
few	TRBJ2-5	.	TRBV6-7	TGTGCCAGCAGCCCCCGGGGACCTCAGTACTTC	CASSPRGPQYF
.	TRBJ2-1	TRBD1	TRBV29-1	TGCAGCGTTGGATTGACAGGGTCCTACAATGAGCAGTTCTTC	CSVGLTGSYNEQFF
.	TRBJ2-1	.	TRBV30	TGTGCCTGGAGTGTACGCGGTAATGAGCAGTTCTTC	CAWSVRGNEQFF
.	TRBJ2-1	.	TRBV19	TGTGCCAGTAGTATCGGGCGGAAATACAATGAGCAGTTCTTC	CASSIGRKYNEQFF
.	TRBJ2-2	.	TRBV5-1	TGCGCCAGCAGCCAGCAGGAGGACAGTCGAACCGGGGAGCTGTTTTTT	CASSQQEDSRTGELFF
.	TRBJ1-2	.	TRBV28	TGTGCCAGCAGTTTAACACGAAATGGCTACACCTTC	CASSLTRNGYTF
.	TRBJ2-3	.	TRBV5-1	TGCGCCAGCAGCCCGGTAGGGGGCACAGATACGCAGTATTTT	CASSPVGGTDTQYF
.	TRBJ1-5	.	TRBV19	TGTGCCAGTACCCTAATATGGAGGGGGTCGAGACAGTCCCAGCATTTT	CASTLIWRGSRQSQHF
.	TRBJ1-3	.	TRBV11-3	TGTGCCAGCAGCTTAAGGTCCACCTTCTCTGGAAACACCATATATTTT	CASSLRSTFSGNTIYF
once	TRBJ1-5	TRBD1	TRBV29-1	TGCAGCGTCGGGACAGGGGTAGGTCAGCCCCAGCATTTT	CSVGTGVGQPQHF
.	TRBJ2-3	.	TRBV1	TGCGCCAGCAGCCAAACAGCGACAGATACGCAGTATTTT	CASSQTATDTQYF
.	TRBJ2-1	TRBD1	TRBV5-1	TGCGCCAGCAGCTTCGACAGGGGGCCTTTTTCCTACAATGAGCAGTTCTTC	CASSFDRGPFSYNEQFF
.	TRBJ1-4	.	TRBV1	TGCGCCAGCAGCCACCAGGGGACTGAAAAACTGTTTTTT	CASSHQGTEKLFF
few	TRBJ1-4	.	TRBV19	TGTGCCAGTAGTATATACTTGTGGAATGAAAAACTGTTTTTT	CASSIYLWNEKLFF
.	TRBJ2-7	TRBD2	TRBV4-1	TGCGCCAGCAGCCTACGGGGGGGATCCTACGAGCAGTACTTC	CASSLRGGSYEQYF
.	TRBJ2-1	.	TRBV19	TGTGCCAGTAATGGAATATACAATGAGCAGTTCTTC	CASNGIYNEQFF